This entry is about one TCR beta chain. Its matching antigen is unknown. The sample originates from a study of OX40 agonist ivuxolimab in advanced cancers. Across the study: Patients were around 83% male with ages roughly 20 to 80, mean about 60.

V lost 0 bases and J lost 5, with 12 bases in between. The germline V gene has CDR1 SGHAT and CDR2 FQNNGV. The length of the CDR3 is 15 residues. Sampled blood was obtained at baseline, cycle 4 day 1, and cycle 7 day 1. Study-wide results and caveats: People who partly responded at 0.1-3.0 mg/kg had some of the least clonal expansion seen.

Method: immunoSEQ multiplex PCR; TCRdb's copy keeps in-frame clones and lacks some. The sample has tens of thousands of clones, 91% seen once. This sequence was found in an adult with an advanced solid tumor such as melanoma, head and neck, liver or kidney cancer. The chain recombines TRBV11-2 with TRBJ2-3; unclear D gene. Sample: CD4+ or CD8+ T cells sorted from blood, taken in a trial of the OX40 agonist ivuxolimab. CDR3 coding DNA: TGTGCCAGCAGCTTAGAGTCGATGGTAGGAGATACGCAGTATTTT. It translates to CASSLESMVGDTQYF.